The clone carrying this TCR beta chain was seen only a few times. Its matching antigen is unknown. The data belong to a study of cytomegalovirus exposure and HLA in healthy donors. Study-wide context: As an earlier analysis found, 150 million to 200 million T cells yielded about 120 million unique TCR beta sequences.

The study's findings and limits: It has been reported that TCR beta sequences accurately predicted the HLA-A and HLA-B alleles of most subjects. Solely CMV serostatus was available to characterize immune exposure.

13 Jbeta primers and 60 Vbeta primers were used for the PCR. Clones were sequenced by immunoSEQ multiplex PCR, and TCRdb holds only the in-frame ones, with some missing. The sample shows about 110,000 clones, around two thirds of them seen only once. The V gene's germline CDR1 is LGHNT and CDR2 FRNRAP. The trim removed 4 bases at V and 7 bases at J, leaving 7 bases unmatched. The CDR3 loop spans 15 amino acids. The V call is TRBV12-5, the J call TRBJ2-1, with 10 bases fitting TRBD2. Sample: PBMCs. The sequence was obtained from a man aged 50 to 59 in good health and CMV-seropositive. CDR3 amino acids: CASGSVAGGRNEQFF. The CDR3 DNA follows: TGTGCTAGTGGTTCCGTAGCGGGGGGTCGGAATGAGCAGTTCTTC.